The clone carrying this T cell receptor (beta chain) was observed a single time. Germline lookup yields CDR1 SEHNR and CDR2 FQNEAQ (reference sequence). The CDR3 has 13 amino acids. V dropped 5 bases and J dropped 7 bases, with 11 bases sitting between them. The data originate from a study of blood T cell repertoires in COVID-19. For the study at large: Some COVID-19 samples were acute and others convalescent; all came from the United States, Italy and Spain. Sample material is recorded as cDNA or gDNA derived from T cells, B-cell-depleted T cells, or PBMCs.

Patients at the Seattle site were enrolled during active infection and followed longitudinally. Per the original data handling: Amplifying reference gene primers gave estimates of nucleated cell counts. Method: immunoSEQ multiplex PCR; TCRdb's copy keeps in-frame clones and lacks some. V and J calls and clone size follow that table, whereas D and trimming were derived from the DNA. In the table there are 210,000 or so clones, 75% to 85% of which are singletons. The TCR was taken from a man aged 50-59 years with COVID-19, enrolled during active disease. The chain is built from TRBV7-9 and TRBJ2-2; perhaps TRBD1 as D (6 bases). Sequenced material: peripheral blood. DNA of the CDR3: TGTGCCAGCAGCAAGGACAGTTTCGGGGAGCTGTTTTTT. Translating gives CASSKDSFGELFF.